This T cell receptor beta chain was documented in a study of blood T cell repertoires in COVID-19. This clone was observed once. Generated by immunoSEQ multiplex PCR, the TCRdb table keeps only in-frame clones and is missing some. The repertoire holds 350,000 to 500,000 clones, with roughly 88% as singletons. Cohorts were determined from participant-reported clinical history. Exposed enrollees had met someone with a PCR-confirmed or clinician-diagnosed COVID-19 case at some point within the 2 weeks before study entry. Deletions cut 2 bases from V and 1 base from J, with 11 bases between. CDR1 is MRHNA and CDR2 is SNTAGT in the germline V gene. The CDR3 loop spans 15 amino acids.

The source of this sequence is a young woman who had been exposed to COVID-19. Sequenced input: PBMCs or T cells enriched from blood (not recorded which). The chain employs TRBV6-4 and TRBJ1-1; weak D call: TRBD1 (5 bases). The CDR3 nucleotides are TGTGCCAGCAGTGACGAAGGGGCAGCGAACACTGAAGCTTTCTTT. Residues: CASSDEGAANTEAFF.